This TCR beta chain was identified in a study of graft-versus-host responses after intestinal transplantation. Study-level results: Peak circulating GvH clone levels were associated with early post-transplant HvG declines.

The CDR3 is 12 amino acids. This clone was recorded only once. Its antigen remains unknown. Only in-frame clones appear in the TCRdb table, and some are missing; sequencing was by immunoSEQ multiplex PCR. The sample includes under 100,000 clones, about 94% seen only once; the top ten take over 0.15%. The chain carries TRBV21-1 and TRBJ1-5. TRBV21-1 is reported as a pseudogene. Sequencing was performed on unstimulated CD4+ T cells sorted from spleen or lymph node cells, taken before transplant. The TCR sequence derives from a human donor who was the organ donor for an intestinal transplant. For the CDR3, the DNA is TGTGCCAGCAGCAAAGGGGGACAGCCCCAGCATTTT. Translated: CASSKGGQPQHF.